One sample yielded the 24 T cell receptor beta chains listed below, sequenced in a study of shared clonotypes between healthy human individuals. Produced via immunoSEQ multiplex PCR; TCRdb's table is partial and in-frame only. The sample yields more than 2 million clones, approximately 95% seen once. Sequences were obtained from naive CD4+ T cells sorted from blood. Subset meaning: CD45RA+ positively selected. These receptors were obtained from a man between 18 and 29 years old in good health.

CDR3 sequence: CASSTGVPGELFF. Here the CDR3 DNA reads TGCGCCAGCAGCACCGGGGTCCCCGGGGAGCTGTTTTTT. This rearrangement joins TRBV5-1 to TRBJ2-2; D perhaps matches TRBD2 (5 bases). The germline CDR1 and CDR2 sequences are SGHRS and YFSETQ. This CDR3 has 13 residues. The V end was cut by 4 bases, the J end by 6 bases, with 10 bases between.

The CDR3 here is CASSQLAVQETQYF. The CDR3 DNA is TGTGCCAGCAGCCAACTAGCGGTCCAAGAGACCCAGTACTTC. This chain joins TRBV5-6 and TRBJ2-5; 8 bases fit TRBD2. From germline, CDR1 is SGHDT and CDR2 YYEEEE. The CDR3 runs 14 residues. V lost 4 bases to trimming and J lost 1 base; unmatched junction nucleotides: 3.

The CDR3 DNA is TGTGCCATCAGTGAGAATCGACAGGTGAAGGATGAGCAGTTCTTC. Protein sequence: CAISENRQVKDEQFF. The chain employs TRBV10-3 and TRBJ2-1; D may be TRBD1 (6 bases). Trimming cost V 2 bases and J 8 bases, with 16 bases left between them. The CDR3 loop spans 15 amino acids. The germline V gene encodes CDR1 ENHRY and CDR2 SYGVKD.

This clone was detected only a few times. Different DNA sequences within this sample yield the same CDR3. The rearrangement joins TRBV5-1 to TRBJ1-1; no firm D call. Germline lookup yields CDR1 SGHRS and CDR2 YFSETQ. V shed 4 bases and J shed 0 bases, with 7 bases lying between them. CDR3 size: 13 residues. The CDR3 sequence is CASSLRVNTEAFF. The CDR3 DNA reads TGCGCCAGCAGCCTGAGGGTGAACACTGAAGCTTTCTTT.

The V call is TRBV18, the J call TRBJ1-2; the match to TRBD1 covers 8 bases. V was clipped by 6 bases and J by 4 bases; unmatched bases: 10. This CDR3 has 15 residues. Germline CDR1 is KGHSH and CDR2 is LQKENI. CDR3 nucleotides: TGTGCCAGCTCGCAGAGACAGGGGCAGGGCTATGGCTACACCTTC. It yields the protein CASSQRQGQGYGYTF.

The chain is built from TRBV10-2 and TRBJ2-4; 11 positions agree with TRBD2. The CDR3 sequence is 18 residues long. The trim removed 9 bases at V and 6 bases at J, leaving 19 bases unmatched. From germline, CDR1 is WSHSY and CDR2 SAAADI. In nucleotides, the CDR3 is TGCGCCAGTACCCGACCTAGCGGGAGGTCCGAGCGAGGAAACATTCAGTACTTC. The encoded protein is CASTRPSGRSERGNIQYF.

This clone was recorded only once. This same CDR3 is encoded by further DNA sequences in the sample. The V call is TRBV7-9, the J call TRBJ2-1, with 10 bases identical to TRBD2. Germline values: CDR1 SEHNR, CDR2 FQNEAQ (reference sequence). There are 15 residues in the CDR3. V shed 3 bases and J 4 bases; nucleotides not matched to a gene: 3. CDR3 coding DNA: TGTGCCAGCAGCTTGGGTAGCGGGGGGTACAATGAGCAGTTCTTC. Translating it yields CASSLGSGGYNEQFF.

A single count supports this clone. This sequence joins TRBV7-2 and TRBJ1-1; 7 positions match TRBD1. The germline V gene encodes CDR1 SGHTA and CDR2 FQGNSA. V was clipped by 2 bases and J by 2 bases; unmatched bases: 5. This CDR3 comprises 15 residues. CDR3 amino acids: CASSLSTGVNTEAFF. The CDR3, as DNA: TGTGCCAGCAGCTTATCTACAGGGGTAAACACTGAAGCTTTCTTT.

The V and J genes are TRBV6-6 and TRBJ1-2; a weak D match, TRBD1 (5 bases). The CDR3 covers 15 residues. In germline, CDR1 is MNHNY, CDR2 SVGAGI (reference sequence). With 0 bases removed from V and 8 bases from J, the gap between germline ends came to 16 bases. As DNA, the CDR3 is TGTGCCAGCAGTTACTCAGGGACGGGCTCGGGAGGCTACACCTTC. Its protein product is CASSYSGTGSGGYTF.

A note on this clone: Other DNA sequences in this sample translate to the same CDR3. The chain couples TRBV6-1 to TRBJ2-7; D may be TRBD1 (6 bases). Germline values: CDR1 MNHNS, CDR2 SASEGT. Trimming cost V 6 bases and J 3 bases, with 9 bases left between them. The CDR3 is made up of 12 amino acids. The CDR3 coding sequence is TGTGCCAGCAGCGGACAGCTCTACGAGCAGTACTTC. It is translated as CASSGQLYEQYF.

The chain joins TRBV5-4 to TRBJ1-2, with D perhaps TRBD1 (6 bases). Trimming stripped 2 bases from V and 3 bases from J, with 11 bases between. The CDR3 sequence is 14 residues long. The germline gives CDR1 SGHNT, CDR2 YYREEE (reference sequence). CDR3 nucleotide sequence: TGTGCCAGCAGCTTAGACAGGCCAGACTATGGCTACACCTTC. Encoded protein: CASSLDRPDYGYTF.

The J gene is TRBJ2-7, the V gene TRBV10-1, with D perhaps matching TRBD2 (6 bases). Germline loops: CDR1 WNHNN, CDR2 SYGVQD (reference sequence). The CDR3 has 13 residues. V shed 6 bases and J shed 6 bases, with 15 bases lying between them. As DNA, the CDR3 is TGCGCCAGCAGGGGAGGTAGTAACGGCGAGCAGTACTTC. This sequence encodes CASRGGSNGEQYF.

This rearrangement joins TRBV7-8 to TRBJ2-7; 8 positions agree with TRBD1. V trimming: 7 bases; J trimming: 3 bases; junction bases outside the gene matches: 8. Germline loops: CDR1 SGHVS, CDR2 FQNEAQ. This CDR3 region has 14 residues. The CDR3 is CASTWDRMSYEQYF. The CDR3 nucleotides read TGTGCCAGCACTTGGGACAGGATGAGCTACGAGCAGTACTTC.

The chain couples TRBV18 to TRBJ1-2; no definite D call. Trimming stripped 5 bases from V and 2 bases from J, with 6 bases between. Germline CDR1 reads KGHSH; CDR2 reads LQKENI. CDR3 size: 12 residues. In nucleotides, the CDR3 is TGTGCCAGCTCATTCACAAACTATGGCTACACCTTC. Translated: CASSFTNYGYTF.

This clone has only one observation. The CDR3 loop is CASSYSDKRTGELFF. The CDR3 DNA is TGTGCCAGCAGTTACTCAGACAAACGCACCGGGGAGCTGTTTTTT. V usage is TRBV6-5 and J usage is TRBJ2-2; D gene ambiguous. V lost 0 bases, J lost 4 bases, and 9 bases lay in between. Germline V lookup: CDR1 MNHEY, CDR2 SVGAGI. This CDR3 comprises 15 residues.

The chain couples TRBV4-1 to TRBJ2-3; 10 bases agree with TRBD2. The CDR3 covers 14 residues. The trim removed 9 bases at V and 7 bases at J, leaving 10 bases unmatched. Germline CDR1 is MGHRA and CDR2 is YSYEKL. CDR3 protein: CASQGSGGANTQYF. Written as DNA, the CDR3 is TGCGCCAGTCAGGGAAGCGGGGGGGCGAATACGCAGTATTTT.

This chain uses TRBV6-5 with TRBJ1-1, with 9 bases identical to TRBD1. This CDR3 has 14 residues. The ends lost 5 bases at V and 5 bases at J; junction bases unmatched: 6. Germline lookup yields CDR1 MNHEY and CDR2 SVGAGI. The CDR3 nucleotides read TGTGCCAGCAGTGGATGGACAGGGGATACTGAAGCTTTCTTT. It encodes CASSGWTGDTEAFF.

This clone was recorded once. In the same sample, other DNA sequences code for this CDR3. The chain combines TRBV6-4 with TRBJ2-5; 7 nucleotides line up with TRBD2. This CDR3 has 13 residues. Unmatched junction bases numbered 4, after V lost 4 bases and J lost 5 bases. CDR1 and CDR2 from the germline V gene are MRHNA and SNTAGT. In nucleotides, the CDR3 is TGTGCCAGCAGTGCTAGGGGAGGGGAGACCCAGTACTTC. It is translated as CASSARGGETQYF.

V gene TRBV19 combines with J gene TRBJ1-5, with D tentatively TRBD1 (6 bases). CDR3 length equals 15 residues. Trimming took 3 bases from V and 7 from J, leaving 16 bases between them. The germline CDR1 and CDR2 sequences are LNHDA and SQIVND (reference sequence). CDR3 nucleotides: TGTGCCAGTAGTATGGACTGGGACATCAGGCAGCCCCAGCATTTT. Translation gives CASSMDWDIRQPQHF.

V and J are TRBV28 and TRBJ1-2; D gene uncertain. Trimming removed 8 bases from V and 5 bases from J, with 9 bases in between. The CDR3 has 11 residues. CDR1 MDHEN and CDR2 SYDVKM come from the germline V gene. CDR3 DNA: TGTGCCAGCGGGAGAGGATATGGCTACACCTTC. Protein: CASGRGYGYTF.

The chain couples TRBV6-5 to TRBJ1-6; 7 positions match TRBD1. The junction had 9 bases not matched to a gene; V was cut back by 5 bases and J by 8 bases. The length of the CDR3 is 15 residues. In germline, CDR1 is MNHEY, CDR2 SVGAGI. In DNA form, the CDR3 reads TGTGCCAGCAGTGCCAGGGACAGTTTGTATTCACCCCTCCACTTT. Its protein is CASSARDSLYSPLHF.

Concerning this clone: The sample has other DNA sequences that encode this CDR3 too. The chain links TRBV11-2 to TRBJ1-1; weak D call: TRBD1 (5 bases). CDR3 length: 14 amino acids. Germline CDR1 reads SGHAT; CDR2 reads FQNNGV. Deletions cut 0 bases from V and 4 bases from J, with 9 bases between. CDR3 loop: CASSLEGGITEAFF. The CDR3 coding sequence is TGTGCCAGCAGCTTAGAGGGGGGAATCACTGAAGCTTTCTTT.

The rearrangement uses TRBV4-1 and TRBJ2-7; 7 bases align to TRBD1. Germline CDR1 is MGHRA and CDR2 is YSYEKL. The CDR3 loop spans 14 amino acids. J gave up 4 bases and V 3 bases, and 6 bases lay outside the gene matches. The CDR3 sequence: CASSHPDRAYEQYF. Written as DNA, the CDR3 is TGCGCCAGCAGCCACCCCGACAGGGCGTACGAGCAGTACTTC.

This chain links TRBV30 with TRBJ1-6; 8 bases are shared with TRBD1. After removal of 5 bases from V and 9 bases from J, the junction contained 12 bases not matched to a gene. The CDR3 has 15 amino acids. In germline, CDR1 is GTSNPN, CDR2 SVGIG (reference sequence). The chain's CDR3 is CAWVPGAGGSSPLHF. Here the CDR3 DNA reads TGTGCCTGGGTCCCGGGTGCAGGGGGCAGTTCACCCCTCCACTTT.